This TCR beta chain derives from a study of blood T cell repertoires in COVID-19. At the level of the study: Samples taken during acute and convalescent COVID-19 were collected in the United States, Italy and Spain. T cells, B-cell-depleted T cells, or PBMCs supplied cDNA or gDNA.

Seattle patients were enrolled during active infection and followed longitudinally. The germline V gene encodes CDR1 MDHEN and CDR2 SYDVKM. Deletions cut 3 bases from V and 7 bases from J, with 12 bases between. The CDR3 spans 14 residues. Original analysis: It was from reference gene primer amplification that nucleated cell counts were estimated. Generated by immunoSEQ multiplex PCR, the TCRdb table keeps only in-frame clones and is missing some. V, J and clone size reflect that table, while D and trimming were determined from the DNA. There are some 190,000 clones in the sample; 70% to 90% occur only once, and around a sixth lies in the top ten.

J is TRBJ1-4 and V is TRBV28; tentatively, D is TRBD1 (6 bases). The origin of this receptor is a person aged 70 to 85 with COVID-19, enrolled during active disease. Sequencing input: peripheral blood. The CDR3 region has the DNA TGTGCCAGCAGTTTGGCAGGGGTGGGTGAAAAACTGTTTTTT. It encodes CASSLAGVGEKLFF.